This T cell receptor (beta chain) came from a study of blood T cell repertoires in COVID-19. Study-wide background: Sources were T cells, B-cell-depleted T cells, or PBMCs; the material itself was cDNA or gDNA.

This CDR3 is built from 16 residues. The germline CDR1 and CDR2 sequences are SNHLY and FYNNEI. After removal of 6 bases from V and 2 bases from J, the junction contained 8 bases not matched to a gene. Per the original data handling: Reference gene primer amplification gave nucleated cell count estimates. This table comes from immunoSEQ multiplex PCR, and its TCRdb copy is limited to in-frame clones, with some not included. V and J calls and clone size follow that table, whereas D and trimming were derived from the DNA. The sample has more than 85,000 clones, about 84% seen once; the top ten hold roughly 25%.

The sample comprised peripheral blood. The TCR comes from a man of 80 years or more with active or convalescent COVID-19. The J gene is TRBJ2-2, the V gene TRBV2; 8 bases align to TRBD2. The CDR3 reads CASRPGLAFNTGELFF. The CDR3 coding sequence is TGTGCCAGCAGGCCCGGACTAGCATTTAACACCGGGGAGCTGTTTTTT.